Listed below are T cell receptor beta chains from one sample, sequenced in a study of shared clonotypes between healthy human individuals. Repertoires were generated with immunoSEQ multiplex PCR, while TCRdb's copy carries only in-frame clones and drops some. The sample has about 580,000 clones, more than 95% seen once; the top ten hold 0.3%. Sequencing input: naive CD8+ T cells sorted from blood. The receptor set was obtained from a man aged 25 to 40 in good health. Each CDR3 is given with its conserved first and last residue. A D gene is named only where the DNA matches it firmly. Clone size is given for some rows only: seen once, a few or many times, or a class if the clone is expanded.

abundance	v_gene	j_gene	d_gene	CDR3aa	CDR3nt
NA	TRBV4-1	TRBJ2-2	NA	CASSQGGPSTRSFVSGELFF	TGCGCCAGCAGCCAGGGTGGGCCCTCCACCCGGTCGTTTGTCTCCGGGGAGCTGTTTTTT
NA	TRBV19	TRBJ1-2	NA	CASSIRSGLGESYGYTF	TGTGCCAGTAGTATCAGGTCTGGGCTTGGTGAATCTTATGGCTACACCTTC
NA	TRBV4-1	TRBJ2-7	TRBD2	CASSQMSSGTYEQYF	TGCGCCAGCAGCCAGATGTCTAGCGGTACCTACGAGCAGTACTTC
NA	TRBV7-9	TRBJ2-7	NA	CASSLAYADEQYF	TGTGCCAGCAGCTTAGCGTATGCGGACGAGCAGTACTTC
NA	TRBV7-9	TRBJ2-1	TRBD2	CASSLASGLAGHSYNEQFF	TGTGCCAGCAGCTTAGCTTCCGGACTAGCGGGGCACTCCTACAATGAGCAGTTCTTC
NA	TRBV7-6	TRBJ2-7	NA	CASSNRGRDRGYEQYF	TGTGCCAGCAGCAACCGGGGCCGAGACCGCGGGTACGAGCAGTACTTC
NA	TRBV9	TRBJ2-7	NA	CASSAPPGQNNEQYF	TGTGCCAGCAGCGCCCCCCCAGGACAGAACAACGAGCAGTACTTC
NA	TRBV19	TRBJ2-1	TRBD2	CASSILAGEGNEQFF	TGTGCCAGTAGTATACTAGCGGGAGAAGGCAATGAGCAGTTCTTC
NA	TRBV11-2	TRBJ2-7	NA	CASSYGGRVSYEQYF	TGTGCCAGCAGCTACGGAGGGAGAGTCTCCTACGAGCAGTACTTC
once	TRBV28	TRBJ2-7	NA	CASSFRGENEQYF	TGTGCCAGCAGTTTCCGTGGGGAGAACGAGCAGTACTTC
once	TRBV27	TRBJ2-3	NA	CASSLFDTQYF	TGTGCCAGCAGTTTATTCGATACGCAGTATTTT
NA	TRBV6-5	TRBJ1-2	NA	CASTLGSVDGYTF	TGTGCCAGCACCCTCGGAAGTGTCGATGGCTACACCTTC
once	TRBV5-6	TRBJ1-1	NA	CASSLSGGNTEAFF	TGTGCCAGCAGCTTGTCGGGGGGGAACACTGAAGCTTTCTTT